The clone carrying this TCR beta chain showed up many times. Its antigen is not known. This entry is derived from a study of neurological immune-mediated disorders. Overall study results and limits: There were no CDR3 amino acid sequences shared by expanded clones across subjects, a result suggesting private repertoires in all groups.

Trimming at V came to 4 bases and at J to 5 bases, leaving 6 bases not matched to a gene. The CDR3 length is 15 residues. Germline loops: CDR1 SGHRS, CDR2 YFSETQ. TCRdb analysed the 5' RACE reads with MiXCR anew, one entry per CDR3 protein. The table lists tens of thousands of distinct CDR3 sequences, 11% to 15% of them singletons. Sequencing used PBMCs. The sequence was obtained from a woman in her forties or fifties with HTLV-1-associated myelopathy (HAM/TSP). This chain links TRBV5-1 with TRBJ2-1; 10 bases map to TRBD1. The chain's CDR3 is CASSLMGQGNNEQFF. Written as DNA, the CDR3 is TGCGCCAGCAGCCTTATGGGACAGGGGAACAATGAGCAGTTCTTC.